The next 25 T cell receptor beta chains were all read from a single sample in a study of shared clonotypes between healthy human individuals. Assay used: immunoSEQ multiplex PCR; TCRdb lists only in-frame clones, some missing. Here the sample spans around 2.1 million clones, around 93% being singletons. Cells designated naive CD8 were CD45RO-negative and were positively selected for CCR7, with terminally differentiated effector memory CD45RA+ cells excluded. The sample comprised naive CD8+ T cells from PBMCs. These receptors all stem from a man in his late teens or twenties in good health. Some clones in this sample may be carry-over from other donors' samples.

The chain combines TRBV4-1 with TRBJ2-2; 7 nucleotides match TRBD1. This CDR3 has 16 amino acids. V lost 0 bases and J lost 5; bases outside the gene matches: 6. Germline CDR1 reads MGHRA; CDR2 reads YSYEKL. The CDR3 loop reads CASSQDLDRTTGELFF. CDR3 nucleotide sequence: TGCGCCAGCAGCCAAGATTTGGACAGGACAACCGGGGAGCTGTTTTTT.

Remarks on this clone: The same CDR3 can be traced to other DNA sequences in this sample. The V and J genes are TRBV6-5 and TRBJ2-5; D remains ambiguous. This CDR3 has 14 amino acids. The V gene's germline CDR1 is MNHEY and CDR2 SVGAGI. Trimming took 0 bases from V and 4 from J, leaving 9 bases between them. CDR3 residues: CASSYSSWGETQYF. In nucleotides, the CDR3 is TGTGCCAGCAGTTACTCGAGCTGGGGAGAGACCCAGTACTTC.

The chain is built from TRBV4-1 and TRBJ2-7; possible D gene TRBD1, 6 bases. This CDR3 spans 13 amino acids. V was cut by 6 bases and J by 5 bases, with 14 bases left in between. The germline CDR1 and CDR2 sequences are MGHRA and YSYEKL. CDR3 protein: CASSLVRGNEQYF. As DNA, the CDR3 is TGCGCCAGCAGTCTGGTCAGGGGCAACGAGCAGTACTTC.

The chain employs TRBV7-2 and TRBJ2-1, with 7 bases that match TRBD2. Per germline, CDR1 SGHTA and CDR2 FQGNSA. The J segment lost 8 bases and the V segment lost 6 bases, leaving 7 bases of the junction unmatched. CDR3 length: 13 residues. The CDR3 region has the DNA TGTGCCAGCAGTATAGCGGGTCTCGATGAGCAGTTCTTC. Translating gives CASSIAGLDEQFF. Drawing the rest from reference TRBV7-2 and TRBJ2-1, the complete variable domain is GAGVSQSPSNKVTEKGKDVELRCDPISGHTALYWYRQSLGQGLEFLIYFQGNSAPDKSGLPSDRFSAERTGGSVSTLTIQRTQQEDSAVYLCASSIAGLDEQFFGPGTRLTVL.

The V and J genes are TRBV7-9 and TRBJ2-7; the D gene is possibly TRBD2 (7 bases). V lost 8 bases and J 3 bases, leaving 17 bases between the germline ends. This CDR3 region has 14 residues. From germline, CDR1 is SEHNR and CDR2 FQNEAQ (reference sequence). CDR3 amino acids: CASDRGEGYYEQYF. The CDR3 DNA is TGTGCCAGCGATAGGGGGGAGGGTTACTACGAGCAGTACTTC.

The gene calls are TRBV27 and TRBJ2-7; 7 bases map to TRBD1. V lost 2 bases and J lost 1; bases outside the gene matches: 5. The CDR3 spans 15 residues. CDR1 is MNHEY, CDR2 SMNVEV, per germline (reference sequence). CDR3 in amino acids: CASSLRQGLSYEQYF. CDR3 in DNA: TGTGCCAGCAGTTTAAGACAGGGTCTTTCCTACGAGCAGTACTTC.

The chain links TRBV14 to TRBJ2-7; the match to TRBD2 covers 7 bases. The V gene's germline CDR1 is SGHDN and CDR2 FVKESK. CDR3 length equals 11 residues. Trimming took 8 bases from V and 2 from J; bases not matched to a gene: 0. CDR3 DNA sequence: TGTGCCAGCGGGACTACCTACGAGCAGTACTTC. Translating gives CASGTTYEQYF.

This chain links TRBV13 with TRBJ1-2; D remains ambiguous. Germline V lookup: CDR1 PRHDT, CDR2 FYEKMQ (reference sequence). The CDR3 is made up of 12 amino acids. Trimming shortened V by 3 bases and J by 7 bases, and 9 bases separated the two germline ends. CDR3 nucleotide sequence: TGTGCCAGCAGCTTTCGGGGAGGTGGCTACACCTTC. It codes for CASSFRGGGYTF.

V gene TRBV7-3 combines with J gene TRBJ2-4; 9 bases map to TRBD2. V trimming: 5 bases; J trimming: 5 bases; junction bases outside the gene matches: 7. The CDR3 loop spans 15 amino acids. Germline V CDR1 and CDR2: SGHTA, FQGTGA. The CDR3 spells CASSPLAGAQNIQYF. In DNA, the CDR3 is TGTGCCAGCAGCCCATTAGCGGGAGCACAAAACATTCAGTACTTC.

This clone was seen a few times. CDR3 nucleotides: TGTGCCTGGAGTGAAGGTCTGGAAGCTTTCTTT. It codes for CAWSEGLEAFF. The J gene is TRBJ1-1, the V gene TRBV30; no clear D. CDR3 size: 11 residues. The V and J ends lost 1 base and 8 bases respectively, with 8 bases between them. In germline, CDR1 is GTSNPN, CDR2 SVGIG (reference sequence).

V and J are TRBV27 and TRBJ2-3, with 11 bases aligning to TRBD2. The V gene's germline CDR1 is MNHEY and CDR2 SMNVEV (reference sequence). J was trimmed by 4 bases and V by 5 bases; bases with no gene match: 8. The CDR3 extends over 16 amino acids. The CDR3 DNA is TGTGCCAGCAGTCCGCATAGCGGGAGGGACCCAGATACGCAGTATTTT. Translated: CASSPHSGRDPDTQYF.

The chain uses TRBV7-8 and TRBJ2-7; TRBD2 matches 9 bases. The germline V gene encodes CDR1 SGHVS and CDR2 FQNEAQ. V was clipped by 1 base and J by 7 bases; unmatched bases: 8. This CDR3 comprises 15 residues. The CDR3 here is CASSLVAGAVREQYF. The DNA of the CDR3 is TGTGCCAGCAGCTTAGTAGCGGGAGCAGTGAGGGAGCAGTACTTC.

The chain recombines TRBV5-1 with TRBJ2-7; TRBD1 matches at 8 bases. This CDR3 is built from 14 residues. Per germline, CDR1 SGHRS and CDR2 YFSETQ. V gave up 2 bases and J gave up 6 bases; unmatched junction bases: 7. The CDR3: CASSFGQGAIEQYF. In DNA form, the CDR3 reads TGCGCCAGCAGCTTCGGGCAGGGGGCGATCGAGCAGTACTTC.

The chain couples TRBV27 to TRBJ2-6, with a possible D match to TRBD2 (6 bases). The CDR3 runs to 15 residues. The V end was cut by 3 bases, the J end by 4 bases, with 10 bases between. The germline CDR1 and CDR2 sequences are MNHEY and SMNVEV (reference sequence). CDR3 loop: CASSLVEGGANVLTF. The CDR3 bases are TGTGCCAGCAGTTTGGTGGAGGGAGGGGCCAACGTCCTGACTTTC.

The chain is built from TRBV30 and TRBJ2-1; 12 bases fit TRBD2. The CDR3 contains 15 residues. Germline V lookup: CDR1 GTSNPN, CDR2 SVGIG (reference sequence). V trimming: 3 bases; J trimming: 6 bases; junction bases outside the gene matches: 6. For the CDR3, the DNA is TGTGCCTGGAGCCATGGACTAGCGGGACCCAATGAGCAGTTCTTC. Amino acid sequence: CAWSHGLAGPNEQFF.

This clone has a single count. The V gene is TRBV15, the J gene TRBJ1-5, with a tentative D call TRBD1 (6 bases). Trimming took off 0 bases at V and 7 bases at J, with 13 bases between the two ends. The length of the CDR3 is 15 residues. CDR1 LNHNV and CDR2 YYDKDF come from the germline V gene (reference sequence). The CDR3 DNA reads TGTGCCACCAGCAGAGATCAGGGGTGGGGACAGCCCCAGCATTTT. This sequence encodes CATSRDQGWGQPQHF.

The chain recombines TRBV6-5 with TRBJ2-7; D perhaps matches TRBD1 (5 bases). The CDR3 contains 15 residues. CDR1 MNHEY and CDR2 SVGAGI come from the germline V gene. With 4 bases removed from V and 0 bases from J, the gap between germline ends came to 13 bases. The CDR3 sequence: CASSFRQYDSYEQYF. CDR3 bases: TGTGCCAGCAGTTTCCGACAGTACGACTCCTACGAGCAGTACTTC.

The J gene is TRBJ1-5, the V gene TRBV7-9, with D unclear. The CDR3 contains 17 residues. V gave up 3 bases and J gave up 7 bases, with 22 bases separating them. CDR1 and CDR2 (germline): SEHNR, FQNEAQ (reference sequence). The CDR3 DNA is TGTGCCAGCAGCTTCGAGGTCCGGCATGGCAGCCAGCAGCCCCAGCATTTT. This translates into CASSFEVRHGSQQPQHF. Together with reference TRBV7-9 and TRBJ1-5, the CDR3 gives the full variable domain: DTGVSQNPRHKITKRGQNVTFRCDPISEHNRLYWYRQTLGQGPEFLTYFQNEAQLEKSRLLSDRFSAERPKGSFSTLEIQRTEQGDSAMYLCASSFEVRHGSQQPQHFGDGTRLSIL.

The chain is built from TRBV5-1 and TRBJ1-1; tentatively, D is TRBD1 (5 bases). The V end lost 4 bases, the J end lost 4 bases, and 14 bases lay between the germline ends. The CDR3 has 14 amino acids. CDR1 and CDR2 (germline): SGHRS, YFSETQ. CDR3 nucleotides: TGCGCCAGCAGCACGAGGTCGGGGGTCACTGAAGCTTTCTTT. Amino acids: CASSTRSGVTEAFF. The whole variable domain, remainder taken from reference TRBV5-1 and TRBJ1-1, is KAGVTQTPRYLIKTRGQQVTLSCSPISGHRSVSWYQQTPGQGLQFLFEYFSETQRNKGNFPGRFSGRQFSNSRSEMNVSTLELGDSALYLCASSTRSGVTEAFFGQGTRLTVV.

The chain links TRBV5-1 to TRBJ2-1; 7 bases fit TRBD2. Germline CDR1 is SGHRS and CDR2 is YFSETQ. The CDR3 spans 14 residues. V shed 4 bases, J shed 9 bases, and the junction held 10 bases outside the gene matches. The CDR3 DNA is TGCGCCAGCAGCGCGGGAGAAACTCTCAGTGAGCAGTTCTTC. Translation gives CASSAGETLSEQFF.

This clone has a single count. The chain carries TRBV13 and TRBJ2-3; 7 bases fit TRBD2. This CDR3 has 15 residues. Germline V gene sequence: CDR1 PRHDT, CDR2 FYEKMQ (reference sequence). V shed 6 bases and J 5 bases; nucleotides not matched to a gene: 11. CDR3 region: CASRPRGSPQDTQYF. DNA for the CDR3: TGTGCCAGCAGACCCCGCGGGAGCCCCCAAGATACGCAGTATTTT.

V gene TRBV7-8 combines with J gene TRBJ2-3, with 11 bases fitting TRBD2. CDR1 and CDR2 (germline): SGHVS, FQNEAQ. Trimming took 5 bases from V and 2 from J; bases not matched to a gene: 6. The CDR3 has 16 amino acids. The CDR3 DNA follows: TGTGCCAGCAGCCCGGGACTAGCGGAATACACAGATACGCAGTATTTT. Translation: CASSPGLAEYTDTQYF. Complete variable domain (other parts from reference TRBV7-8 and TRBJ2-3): GAGVSQSPRYKVAKRGQDVALRCDPISGHVSLFWYQQALGQGPEFLTYFQNEAQLDKSGLPSDRFFAERPEGSVSTLKIQRTQQEDSAVYLCASSPGLAEYTDTQYFGPGTRLTVL.

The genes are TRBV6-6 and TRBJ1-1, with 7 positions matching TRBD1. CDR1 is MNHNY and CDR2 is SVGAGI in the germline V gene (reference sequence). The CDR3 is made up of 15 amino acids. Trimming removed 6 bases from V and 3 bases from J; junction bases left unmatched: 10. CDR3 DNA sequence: TGTGCCAGCAGCCGACAGGGTGCCGGCCACACTGAAGCTTTCTTT. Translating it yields CASSRQGAGHTEAFF.

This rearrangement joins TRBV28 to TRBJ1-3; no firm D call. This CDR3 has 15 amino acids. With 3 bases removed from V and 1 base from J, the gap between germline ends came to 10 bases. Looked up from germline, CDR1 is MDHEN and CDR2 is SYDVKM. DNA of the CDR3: TGTGCCAGCAGTTTTCCAAGCGTATCTGGAAACACCATATATTTT. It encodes CASSFPSVSGNTIYF. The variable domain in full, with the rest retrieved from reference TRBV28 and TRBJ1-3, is DVKVTQSSRYLVKRTGEKVFLECVQDMDHENMFWYRQDPGLGLRLIYFSYDVKMKEKGDIPEGYSVSREKKERFSLILESASTNQTSMYLCASSFPSVSGNTIYFGEGSWLTVV.

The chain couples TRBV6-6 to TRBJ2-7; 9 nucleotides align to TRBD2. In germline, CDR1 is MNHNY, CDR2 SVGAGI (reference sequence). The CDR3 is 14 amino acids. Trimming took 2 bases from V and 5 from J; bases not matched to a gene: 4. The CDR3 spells CASSYALAGNEQYF. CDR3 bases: TGTGCCAGCAGTTACGCACTAGCGGGTAACGAGCAGTACTTC.